This T cell receptor (beta chain) was observed in a study of post-analysis software for immune sequencing data. Overall study: The patients showed relapsing-remitting, secondary progressive and progressive-relapsing multiple sclerosis courses. Findings and limits, study-wide: A significant reduction in normalized Chao1 diversity was observed in multiple sclerosis patients versus controls. Compared with controls, patients had more of five TRBV segments, including TRBV5-6, TRBV5-1 and TRBV20-1.

Between the trimmed V and J ends, which lost 6 bases and 0 bases, there was a span of 6 bases. The CDR3 is 12 amino acids. Sequencing libraries made from TCR beta cDNA carried unique molecular identifiers. The yield from about 1 to 10 million T cells was roughly 500,000 cDNA molecules in total. TCRdb reprocessed the PCR reads via MiXCR and lists one record per CDR3 protein. The table records 380,000 or so distinct CDR3 sequences, around 33% of them present only once. Ten or more counts support this clonotype. Its antigen is unknown. The sequence derives from a girl between 10 and 17 years old with multiple sclerosis. The chain couples TRBV12-3 or TRBV12-4 to TRBJ2-7; D is perhaps TRBD2 (5 bases). The specimen sequenced was blood. The CDR3 DNA is TGTGCCAGCAGCGGGGTCTCCTACGAGCAGTACTTC. Amino acid sequence: CASSGVSYEQYF.